This passage covers 18 T cell receptor beta chains from one sample sequenced in a study of beta chain features in type 1 diabetes. Study-level results: Shortening that was moderate but significant affected the TCRB CDR3s of Type 1 diabetes patients in all four CD4+ subsets.

TCRB transcripts that were expressed got sequenced, as all of the isolated RNA had been reverse transcribed. Profiled with immunoSEQ multiplex PCR; TCRdb holds only in-frame clones, not every one. Here the sample spans hundreds of thousands of clones, about 14% being singletons. These receptors' antigens are unknown. Sequenced sample: naive CD4+ T cells from blood. The receptors were gathered from a man aged 18 to 35 with type 1 diabetes.

This clone was seen a few times. The chain uses TRBV29-1 and TRBJ2-1; perhaps TRBD2 as D (6 bases). Trimming pared 7 bases from V and 0 bases from J, leaving 19 bases between. This CDR3 comprises 16 residues. CDR1 and CDR2 from the germline V gene are SQVTM and ANQGSEA. The CDR3 loop reads CSAWRRGQSSYNEQFF. DNA of the CDR3: TGCAGCGCCTGGCGGAGGGGTCAGAGCTCCTACAATGAGCAGTTCTTC.

V is TRBV18 and J is TRBJ2-4; 7 bases match TRBD1. The CDR3 runs to 16 residues. V gave up 3 bases and J gave up 0 bases; unmatched junction bases: 5. Germline CDR1 KGHSH, CDR2 LQKENI. This chain's CDR3 is CASSPDRVEAKNIQYF. The CDR3 DNA reads TGTGCCAGCTCACCCGACAGGGTAGAAGCCAAAAACATTCAGTACTTC.

V and J are TRBV7-2 and TRBJ2-7; 8 positions agree with TRBD2. The length of the CDR3 is 15 residues. After removal of 5 bases from V and 1 base from J, the junction contained 7 bases not matched to a gene. The germline V gene has CDR1 SGHTA and CDR2 FQGNSA. CDR3 amino acids: CASSPRLAGSYEQYF. DNA of the CDR3: TGTGCCAGCAGCCCCCGGTTAGCGGGGTCCTACGAGCAGTACTTC.

This clone was counted only a few times. The J gene is TRBJ2-2, the V gene TRBV5-1; the D gene could be TRBD1 or TRBD2 (5 bases each). The germline V and J ends were trimmed by 0 bases and 1 base, with 10 bases remaining between them. CDR3 length: 16 amino acids. Germline loops: CDR1 SGHRS, CDR2 YFSETQ. The CDR3 DNA follows: TGCGCCAGCAGCTTGGATAGGGGAGTGAACACCGGGGAGCTGTTTTTT. Translated, it gives CASSLDRGVNTGELFF.

This chain uses TRBV7-2 with TRBJ2-7; D not resolved. Trimming pared 6 bases from V and 5 bases from J, leaving 11 bases between. There are 12 residues in the CDR3. The germline V gene has CDR1 SGHTA and CDR2 FQGNSA. The CDR3 DNA sequence: TGTGCCAGCAGTTCACCCCTCAACGAGCAGTACTTC. Translated, it gives CASSSPLNEQYF.

The genes are TRBV30 and TRBJ1-5, with TRBD1 matching over 7 bases. Germline-derived CDR1 and CDR2 are GTSNPN and SVGIG (reference sequence). J gave up 4 bases and V 3 bases, and 3 bases lay outside the gene matches. The CDR3 has 13 amino acids. Here the CDR3 reads CAWRGQKNQPQHF. As DNA, the CDR3 is TGTGCCTGGAGGGGACAGAAAAATCAGCCCCAGCATTTT.

This clone was counted only a few times. V gene TRBV9 combines with J gene TRBJ2-7; 8 positions match TRBD2. Germline trimming cut 7 bases from V and 3 bases from J; bases unmatched to any gene: 9. The CDR3 runs 14 residues. The germline CDR1 and CDR2 sequences are SGDLS and YYNGEE. The CDR3 is CASSASGLGYEQYF. CDR3 sequence (DNA): TGTGCCAGCTCGGCTAGCGGGCTCGGCTACGAGCAGTACTTC.

This clone was counted between two and nine times. This chain connects TRBV27 to TRBJ2-7, with 8 bases lining up with TRBD1. This CDR3 region has 14 residues. Germline CDR1 is MNHEY and CDR2 is SMNVEV (reference sequence). This CDR3 is CATRASRGPNEQYF. The CDR3 DNA reads as TGTGCAACCCGCGCGAGCAGGGGGCCGAACGAGCAGTACTTC.

The V gene is TRBV14, the J gene TRBJ2-2, with D possibly matching TRBD2 (5 bases). V dropped 2 bases and J dropped 5 bases, with 15 bases sitting between them. The CDR3 contains 16 residues. Germline lookup yields CDR1 SGHDN and CDR2 FVKESK. CDR3: CASSQRGRGYTGELFF. The CDR3 DNA follows: TGTGCCAGCAGCCAACGAGGCCGGGGTTATACCGGGGAGCTGTTTTTT.

The rearrangement uses TRBV6-5 and TRBJ2-2, with TRBD2 identical over 10 bases. V shed 7 bases, J shed 4 bases, and the junction held 6 bases outside the gene matches. CDR1 and CDR2 (germline): MNHEY, SVGAGI. CDR3 length equals 15 residues. CDR3 loop: CASTNLAGATGELFF. CDR3 in DNA: TGTGCCAGCACCAATCTAGCGGGGGCCACCGGGGAGCTGTTTTTT.

This clone was seen only a few times. The rearrangement joins TRBV7-6 to TRBJ1-5; the D gene is possibly TRBD1 (6 bases). Trimming took off 2 bases at V and 6 bases at J, with 8 bases between the two ends. The CDR3 runs 13 residues. Germline V gene lookup returns CDR1 SGHVS and CDR2 FNYEAQ. CDR3 DNA sequence: TGTGCCAGCAGCTTAATAGGGGGTCAGCCCCAGCATTTT. Translated: CASSLIGGQPQHF.

The chain couples TRBV30 to TRBJ2-7; the D gene is possibly TRBD1 (5 bases). Germline CDR1 reads GTSNPN; CDR2 reads SVGIG (reference sequence). The CDR3 is made up of 14 amino acids. Between the trimmed V and J ends, which lost 0 bases and 3 bases, there was a span of 12 bases. CDR3 DNA: TGTGCCTGGAGTGTACCACAGGCGGACTACGAGCAGTACTTC. Residues: CAWSVPQADYEQYF.

Only a few counts were recorded for this clone. The J gene is TRBJ2-5, the V gene TRBV5-1; TRBD2 might be the D (5 bases). This CDR3 region has 14 residues. Germline lookup yields CDR1 SGHRS and CDR2 YFSETQ. V was clipped by 0 bases and J by 5 bases, with 11 bases between them. DNA for the CDR3: TGCGCCAGCAGCTTGGCCCCGGAGGTGGAGACCCAGTACTTC. This codes for CASSLAPEVETQYF.

This clone was seen a few times. The rearrangement uses TRBV14 and TRBJ1-3; no reliable D call. Germline CDR1 reads SGHDN; CDR2 reads FVKESK. The CDR3 runs to 14 residues. V lost 3 bases and J 4 bases, leaving 10 bases between the germline ends. The chain's CDR3 is CASSQGFSGNTIYF. For the CDR3, the DNA is TGTGCCAGCAGCCAGGGGTTTTCGGGAAACACCATATATTTT.

This clone was seen a handful of times. The genes are TRBV11-2 and TRBJ2-7; perhaps TRBD2 as D (6 bases). CDR1 is SGHAT and CDR2 is FQNNGV in the germline V gene. CDR3 length equals 16 residues. Trimming took 2 bases from V and 0 from J, leaving 14 bases between them. The CDR3 region is CASSLIPGVVSYEQYF. CDR3 sequence (DNA): TGTGCCAGCAGCTTAATTCCGGGAGTCGTCTCCTACGAGCAGTACTTC.

This clone has more than one count but fewer than ten. The rearrangement links TRBV14 to TRBJ2-5; D not certain. CDR3 size: 13 residues. The V end was cut by 3 bases, the J end by 2 bases, with 7 bases between. The germline V gene encodes CDR1 SGHDN and CDR2 FVKESK. CDR3 sequence (DNA): TGTGCCAGCAGCCACCTGTGGCAAGAGACCCAGTACTTC. Its translation is CASSHLWQETQYF.

The CDR3 loop reads CASSKQGVNFGSDTQYF. The DNA for the CDR3 is TGTGCCAGCAGTAAACAGGGGGTTAATTTTGGGTCAGATACGCAGTATTTT. The chain links TRBV25-1 to TRBJ2-3, with TRBD1 matching 8 bases. This CDR3 spans 17 amino acids. J was trimmed by 4 bases and V by 5 bases; bases with no gene match: 14. Germline V gene data show CDR1 as MGHDK and CDR2 as SYGVNS.

The chain combines TRBV27 with TRBJ2-5; D ambiguous. This CDR3 is built from 13 residues. Trimming removed 2 bases from V and 0 bases from J, with 4 bases in between. Germline V CDR1 and CDR2: MNHEY, SMNVEV (reference sequence). The CDR3 is CASSLLNQETQYF. The DNA of the CDR3 is TGTGCCAGCAGTTTACTGAACCAAGAGACCCAGTACTTC.